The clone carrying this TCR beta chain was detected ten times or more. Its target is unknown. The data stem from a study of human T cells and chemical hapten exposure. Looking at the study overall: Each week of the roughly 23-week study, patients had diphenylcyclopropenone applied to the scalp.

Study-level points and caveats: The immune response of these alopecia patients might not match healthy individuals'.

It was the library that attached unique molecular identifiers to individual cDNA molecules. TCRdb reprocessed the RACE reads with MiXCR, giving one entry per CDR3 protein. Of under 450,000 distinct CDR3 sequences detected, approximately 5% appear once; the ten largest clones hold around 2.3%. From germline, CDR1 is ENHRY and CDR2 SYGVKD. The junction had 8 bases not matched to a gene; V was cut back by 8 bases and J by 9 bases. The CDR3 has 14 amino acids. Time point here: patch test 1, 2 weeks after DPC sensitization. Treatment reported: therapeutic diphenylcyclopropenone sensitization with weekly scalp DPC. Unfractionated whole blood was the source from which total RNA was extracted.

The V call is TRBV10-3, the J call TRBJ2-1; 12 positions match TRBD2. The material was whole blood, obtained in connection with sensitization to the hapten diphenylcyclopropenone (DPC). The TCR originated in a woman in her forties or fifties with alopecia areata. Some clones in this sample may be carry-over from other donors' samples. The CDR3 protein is CAIGPSGGASEQFF. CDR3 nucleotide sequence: TGTGCCATCGGTCCTAGCGGGGGGGCTAGTGAGCAGTTCTTC.